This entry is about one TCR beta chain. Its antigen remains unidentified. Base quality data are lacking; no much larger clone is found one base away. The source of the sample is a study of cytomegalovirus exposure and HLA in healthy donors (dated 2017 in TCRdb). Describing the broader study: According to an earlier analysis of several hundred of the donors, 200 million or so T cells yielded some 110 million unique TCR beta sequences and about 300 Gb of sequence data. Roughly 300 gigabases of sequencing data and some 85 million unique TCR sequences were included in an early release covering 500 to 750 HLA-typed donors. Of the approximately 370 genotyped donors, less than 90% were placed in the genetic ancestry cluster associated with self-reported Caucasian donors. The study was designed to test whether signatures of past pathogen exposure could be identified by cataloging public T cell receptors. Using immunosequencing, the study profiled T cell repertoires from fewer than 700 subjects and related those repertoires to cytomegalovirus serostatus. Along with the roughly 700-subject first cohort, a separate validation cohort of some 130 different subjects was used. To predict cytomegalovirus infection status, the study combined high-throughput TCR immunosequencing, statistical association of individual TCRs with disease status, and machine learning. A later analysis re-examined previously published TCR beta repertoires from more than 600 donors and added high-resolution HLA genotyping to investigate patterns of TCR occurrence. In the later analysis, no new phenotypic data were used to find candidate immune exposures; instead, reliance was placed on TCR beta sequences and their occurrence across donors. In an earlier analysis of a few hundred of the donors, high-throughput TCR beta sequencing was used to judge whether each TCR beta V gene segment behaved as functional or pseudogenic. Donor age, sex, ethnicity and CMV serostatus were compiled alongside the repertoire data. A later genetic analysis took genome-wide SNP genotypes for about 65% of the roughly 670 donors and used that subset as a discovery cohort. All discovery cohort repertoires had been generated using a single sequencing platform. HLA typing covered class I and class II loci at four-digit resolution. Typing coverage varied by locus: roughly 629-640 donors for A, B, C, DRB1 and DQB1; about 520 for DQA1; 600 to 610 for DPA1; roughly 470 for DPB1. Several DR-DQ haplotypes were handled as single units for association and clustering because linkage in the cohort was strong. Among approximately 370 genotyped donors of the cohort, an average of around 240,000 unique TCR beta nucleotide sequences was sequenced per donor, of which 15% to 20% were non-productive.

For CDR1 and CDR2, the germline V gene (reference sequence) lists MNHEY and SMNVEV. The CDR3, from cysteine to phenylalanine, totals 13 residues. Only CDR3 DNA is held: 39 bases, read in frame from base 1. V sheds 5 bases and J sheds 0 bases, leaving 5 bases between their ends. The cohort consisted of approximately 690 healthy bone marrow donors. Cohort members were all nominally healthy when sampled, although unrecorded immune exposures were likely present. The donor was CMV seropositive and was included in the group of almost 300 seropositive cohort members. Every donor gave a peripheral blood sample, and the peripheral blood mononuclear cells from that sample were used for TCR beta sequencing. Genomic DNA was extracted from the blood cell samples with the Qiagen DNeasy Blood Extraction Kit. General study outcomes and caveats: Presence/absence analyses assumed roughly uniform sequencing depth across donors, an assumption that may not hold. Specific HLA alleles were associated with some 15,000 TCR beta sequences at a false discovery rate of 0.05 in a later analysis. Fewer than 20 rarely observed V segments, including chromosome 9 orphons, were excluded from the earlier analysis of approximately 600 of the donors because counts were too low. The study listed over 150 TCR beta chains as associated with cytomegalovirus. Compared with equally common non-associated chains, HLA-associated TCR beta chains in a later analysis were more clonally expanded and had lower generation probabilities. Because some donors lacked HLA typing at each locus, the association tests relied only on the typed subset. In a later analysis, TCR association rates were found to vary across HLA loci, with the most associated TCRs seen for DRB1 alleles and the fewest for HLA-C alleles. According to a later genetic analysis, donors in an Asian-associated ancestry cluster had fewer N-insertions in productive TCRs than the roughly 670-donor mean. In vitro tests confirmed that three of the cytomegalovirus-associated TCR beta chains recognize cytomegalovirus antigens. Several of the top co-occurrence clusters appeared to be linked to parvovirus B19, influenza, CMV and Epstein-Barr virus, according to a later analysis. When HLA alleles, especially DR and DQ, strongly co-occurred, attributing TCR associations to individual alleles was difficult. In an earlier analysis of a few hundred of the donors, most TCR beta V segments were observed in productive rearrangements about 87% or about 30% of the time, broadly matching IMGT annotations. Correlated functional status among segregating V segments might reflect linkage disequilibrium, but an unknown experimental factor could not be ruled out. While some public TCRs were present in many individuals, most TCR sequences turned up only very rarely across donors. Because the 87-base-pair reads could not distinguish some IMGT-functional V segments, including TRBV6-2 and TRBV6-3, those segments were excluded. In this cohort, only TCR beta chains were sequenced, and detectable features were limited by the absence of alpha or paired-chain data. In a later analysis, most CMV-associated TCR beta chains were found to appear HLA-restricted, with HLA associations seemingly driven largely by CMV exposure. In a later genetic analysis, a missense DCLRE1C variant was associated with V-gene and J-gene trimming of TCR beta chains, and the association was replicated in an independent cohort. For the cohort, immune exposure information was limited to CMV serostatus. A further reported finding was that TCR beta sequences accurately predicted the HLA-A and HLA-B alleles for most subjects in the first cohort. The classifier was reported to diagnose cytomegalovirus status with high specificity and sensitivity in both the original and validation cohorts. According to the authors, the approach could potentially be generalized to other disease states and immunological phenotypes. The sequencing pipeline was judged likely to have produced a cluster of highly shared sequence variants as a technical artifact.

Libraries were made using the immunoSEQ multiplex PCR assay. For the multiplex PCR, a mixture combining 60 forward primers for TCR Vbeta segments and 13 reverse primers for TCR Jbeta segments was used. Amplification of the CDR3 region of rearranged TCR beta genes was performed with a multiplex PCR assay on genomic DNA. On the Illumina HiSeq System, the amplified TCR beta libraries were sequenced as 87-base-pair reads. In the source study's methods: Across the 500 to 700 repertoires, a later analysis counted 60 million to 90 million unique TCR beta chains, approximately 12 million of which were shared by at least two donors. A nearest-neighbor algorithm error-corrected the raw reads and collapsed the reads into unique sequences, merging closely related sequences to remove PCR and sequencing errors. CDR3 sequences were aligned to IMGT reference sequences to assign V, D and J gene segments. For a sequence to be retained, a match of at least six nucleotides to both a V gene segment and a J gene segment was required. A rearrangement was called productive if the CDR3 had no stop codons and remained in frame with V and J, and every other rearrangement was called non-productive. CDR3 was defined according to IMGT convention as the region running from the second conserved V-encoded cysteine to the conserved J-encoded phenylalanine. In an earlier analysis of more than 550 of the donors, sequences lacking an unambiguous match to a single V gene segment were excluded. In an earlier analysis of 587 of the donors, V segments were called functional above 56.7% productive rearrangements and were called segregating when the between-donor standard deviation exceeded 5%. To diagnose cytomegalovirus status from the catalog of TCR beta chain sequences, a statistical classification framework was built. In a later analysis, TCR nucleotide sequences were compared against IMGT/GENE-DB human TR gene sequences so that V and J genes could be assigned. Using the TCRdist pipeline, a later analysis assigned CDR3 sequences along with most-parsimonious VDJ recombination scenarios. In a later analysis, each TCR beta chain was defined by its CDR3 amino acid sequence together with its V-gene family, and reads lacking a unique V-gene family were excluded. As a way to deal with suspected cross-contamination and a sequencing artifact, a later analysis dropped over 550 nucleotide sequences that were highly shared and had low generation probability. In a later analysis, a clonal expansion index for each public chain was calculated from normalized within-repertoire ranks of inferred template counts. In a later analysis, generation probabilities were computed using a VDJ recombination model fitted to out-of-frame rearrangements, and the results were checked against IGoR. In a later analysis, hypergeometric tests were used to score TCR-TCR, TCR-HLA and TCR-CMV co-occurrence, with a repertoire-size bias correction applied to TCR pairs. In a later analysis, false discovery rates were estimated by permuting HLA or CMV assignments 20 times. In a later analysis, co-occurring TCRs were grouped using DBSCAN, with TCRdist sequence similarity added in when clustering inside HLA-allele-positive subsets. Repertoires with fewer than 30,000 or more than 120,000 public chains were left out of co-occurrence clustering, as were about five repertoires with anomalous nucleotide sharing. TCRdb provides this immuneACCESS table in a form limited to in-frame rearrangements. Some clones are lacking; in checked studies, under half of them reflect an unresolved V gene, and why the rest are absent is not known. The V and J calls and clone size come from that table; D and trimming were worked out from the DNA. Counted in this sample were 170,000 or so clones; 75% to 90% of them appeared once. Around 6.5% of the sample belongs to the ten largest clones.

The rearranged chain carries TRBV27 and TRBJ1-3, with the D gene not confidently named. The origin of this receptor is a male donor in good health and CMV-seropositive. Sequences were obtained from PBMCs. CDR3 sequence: CASSMSSGNTIYF. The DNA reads TGTGCCAGCAGTATGAGCTCTGGAAACACCATATATTTT.